This passage covers 25 T cell receptor beta chains from one sample sequenced in a study of T cells expressing NK-cell markers. TCRdb re-called the 5' RACE reads and gives one entry per CDR3 protein, without DNA. Its table lists roughly 350,000 distinct CDR3 sequences. The sample comprised blood T cells: a sorted CD56 or NKG2C T cell subset, CD4+ or CD8+ T cells, or bulk PBMC T cells (not recorded which). These receptors all stem from a man between 18 and 69 years old in good health.

The chain couples TRBV7-6 to TRBJ2-5; with no DNA, the TCRdb D assignment of TRBD1 cannot be verified. CDR3 length: 16 residues. Germline V gene sequence: CDR1 SGHVS, CDR2 FNYEAQ. CDR3 region: CASSKYGQAVRETQYF. The entire variable domain, with the rest obtained from reference TRBV7-6 and TRBJ2-5, is as follows: GAGVSQSPRYKVTKRGQDVALRCDPISGHVSLYWYRQALGQGPEFLTYFNYEAQQDKSGLPNDRFSAERPEGSISTLTIQRTEQRDSAMYRCASSKYGQAVRETQYFGPGTRLLVL.

This chain connects TRBV5-1 to TRBJ2-2; as DNA is missing, the TRBD1 call by TCRdb cannot be tested. Germline V CDR1 and CDR2: SGHRS, YFSETQ. This CDR3 region has 18 residues. CDR3 sequence: CASRTSIQRGPSTGELFF. Looking up the rest from reference TRBV5-1 and TRBJ2-2 gives the full variable domain: KAGVTQTPRYLIKTRGQQVTLSCSPISGHRSVSWYQQTPGQGLQFLFEYFSETQRNKGNFPGRFSGRQFSNSRSEMNVSTLELGDSALYLCASRTSIQRGPSTGELFFGEGSRLTVL.

This chain joins TRBV20-1 and TRBJ2-7; TCRdb returns TRBD2, unconfirmable since there is no DNA. Germline V lookup: CDR1 DFQATT, CDR2 SNEGSKA (reference sequence). This CDR3 has 13 amino acids. The CDR3 reads CSASRGGTERQYF.

V is TRBV19 and J is TRBJ2-7. This CDR3 spans 15 amino acids. CDR1 and CDR2 (germline): LNHDA, SQIVND (reference sequence). CDR3 amino acids: CASSPRSAVSYEQYF.

The chain has TRBV5-1 and TRBJ2-1; the D call of TRBD2 rests on TCRdb alone, since no DNA is present to check it. The CDR3 consists of 16 residues. Germline lookup yields CDR1 SGHRS and CDR2 YFSETQ. CDR3 region: CASSLGSGGVSNEQFF. Looking up the rest from reference TRBV5-1 and TRBJ2-1 gives the full variable domain: KAGVTQTPRYLIKTRGQQVTLSCSPISGHRSVSWYQQTPGQGLQFLFEYFSETQRNKGNFPGRFSGRQFSNSRSEMNVSTLELGDSALYLCASSLGSGGVSNEQFFGPGTRLTVL.

The gene calls are TRBV20-1 and TRBJ2-7; TCRdb's D call, TRBD1, is unchecked because there is no DNA. CDR3 length: 12 amino acids. Looked up from germline, CDR1 is DFQATT and CDR2 is SNEGSKA (reference sequence). The CDR3 region is CSARGQGARQYF.

This rearrangement joins TRBV7-7 to TRBJ2-5; TCRdb proposes TRBD2, but this gene call is untestable without DNA. The V gene's germline CDR1 is SSHAT and CDR2 FNYEAQ (reference sequence). This CDR3 has 15 residues. The CDR3 loop is CASSPGTSIRETQYF. The full variable domain, with the rest looked up from reference TRBV7-7 and TRBJ2-5, is GAGVSQSPRYKVTKRGQDVTLRCDPISSHATLYWYQQALGQGPEFLTYFNYEAQPDKSGLPSDRFSAERPEGSISTLTIQRTEQRDSAMYRCASSPGTSIRETQYFGPGTRLLVL.

This chain connects TRBV7-8 to TRBJ1-5; the TRBD1 assignment by TCRdb is unverifiable without DNA. Germline values: CDR1 SGHVS, CDR2 FQNEAQ. The CDR3 contains 16 residues. CDR3 sequence: CASSPSPDRVDQPQHF.

The chain recombines TRBV12-3 or TRBV12-4 with TRBJ1-2; TCRdb names TRBD1, which stays unverified in the absence of DNA. The CDR3 runs 13 residues. The CDR3 sequence is CASRDRVNYGYTF.

V and J are TRBV7-8 and TRBJ1-5; lacking DNA, the TRBD1 call made by TCRdb goes unchecked. Germline V CDR1 and CDR2: SGHVS, FQNEAQ. The CDR3 is made up of 15 amino acids. The CDR3 sequence is CASSLHRVGNQPQHF.

This rearrangement joins TRBV28 to TRBJ2-3. The CDR3 contains 12 residues. Germline values: CDR1 MDHEN, CDR2 SYDVKM. The CDR3 here is CASGKTYNTQYF.

The rearrangement links TRBV28 to TRBJ1-4; the TCRdb D gene call, TRBD1, has no DNA to confirm it. CDR3 size: 14 residues. CDR1 and CDR2 (germline): MDHEN, SYDVKM. CDR3 sequence reads: CASSLYDSNEKLFF.

The chain carries TRBV20-1 and TRBJ2-3; absent DNA, TCRdb's TRBD1 call cannot be checked. CDR3 length equals 15 residues. In germline, CDR1 is DFQATT, CDR2 SNEGSKA (reference sequence). The CDR3 sequence is CSARDTGAPKNTQYF.

This sequence joins TRBV20-1 and TRBJ2-7; TCRdb's D gene call, TRBD1, goes unchecked for lack of DNA. The CDR3 is made up of 13 amino acids. Germline CDR1 DFQATT, CDR2 SNEGSKA (reference sequence). CDR3 in amino acids: CSASRDTSYEQYF.

The rearrangement uses TRBV2 and TRBJ2-5; TCRdb proposes TRBD1, but this gene call is untestable without DNA. Germline lookup yields CDR1 SNHLY and CDR2 FYNNEI. There are 15 residues in the CDR3. The CDR3 spells CASSEYGGGQETQYF.

V usage is TRBV20-1 and J usage is TRBJ2-7; TCRdb designates TRBD2, a call that cannot be tested without DNA. CDR3 length: 16 residues. Germline CDR1 and CDR2: DFQATT and SNEGSKA (reference sequence). CDR3 region: CSARDLGRGVTYEQYF.

V is TRBV19 and J is TRBJ1-5; TCRdb gives TRBD1 as the D gene, but with no DNA this cannot be confirmed. CDR1 LNHDA and CDR2 SQIVND come from the germline V gene (reference sequence). There are 16 residues in the CDR3. The CDR3: CASSILGRYSNQPQHF.

This chain links TRBV7-2 with TRBJ1-5. Germline V gives CDR1 SGHTA, CDR2 FQGNSA. This CDR3 region has 13 residues. CDR3 in amino acids: CASSQGLLQPQHF.

The chain has TRBV28 and TRBJ2-7; TCRdb returns TRBD1, unconfirmable since there is no DNA. In germline, CDR1 is MDHEN, CDR2 SYDVKM. CDR3 size: 15 residues. CDR3 sequence reads: CASSWDRGFSYEQYF.

The chain employs TRBV3-1 and TRBJ1-5; there is no DNA to check the TCRdb D call of TRBD1. The CDR3 has 16 residues. Germline V gene lookup returns CDR1 LGHDT and CDR2 YNNKEL (reference sequence). This chain's CDR3 is CASSQGTGLSNQPQHF.

Here the CDR3 reads CASSLEGGSILEAFF. The genes are TRBV7-9 and TRBJ1-1; TCRdb gives TRBD1 as the D gene, but with no DNA this cannot be confirmed. CDR1 and CDR2 (germline): SEHNR, FQNEAQ (reference sequence). This CDR3 comprises 15 residues.

This chain uses TRBV6-1 with TRBJ1-6. This CDR3 is built from 18 residues. CDR1 is MNHNS, CDR2 SASEGT, per germline. CDR3 amino acids: CASSERDLGQRSNSPLHF.

This chain links TRBV5-1 with TRBJ2-1; TCRdb indicates TRBD1, and absent DNA this call remains unverified. The CDR3 contains 14 residues. Germline assignment: CDR1 SGHRS and CDR2 YFSETQ. The CDR3 region is CASSGQKLYNEQFF.

This chain connects TRBV4-2 to TRBJ2-3; absent DNA, TCRdb's TRBD1 call cannot be checked. The CDR3 is made up of 15 amino acids. The V gene's germline CDR1 is LGHNA and CDR2 YNFKEQ. The CDR3 sequence: CASSQRPGQPLGQYF.

The chain links TRBV7-8 to TRBJ1-2; TCRdb's D gene call, TRBD1, goes unchecked for lack of DNA. Germline CDR1 is SGHVS and CDR2 is FQNEAQ. The CDR3 length is 17 residues. CDR3 amino acids: CASSPRSPRSNMESYTF. The full variable domain, rest sourced from reference TRBV7-8 and TRBJ1-2, is GAGVSQSPRYKVAKRGQDVALRCDPISGHVSLFWYQQALGQGPEFLTYFQNEAQLDKSGLPSDRFFAERPEGSVSTLKIQRTQQEDSAVYLCASSPRSPRSNMESYTFGSGTRLTVV.